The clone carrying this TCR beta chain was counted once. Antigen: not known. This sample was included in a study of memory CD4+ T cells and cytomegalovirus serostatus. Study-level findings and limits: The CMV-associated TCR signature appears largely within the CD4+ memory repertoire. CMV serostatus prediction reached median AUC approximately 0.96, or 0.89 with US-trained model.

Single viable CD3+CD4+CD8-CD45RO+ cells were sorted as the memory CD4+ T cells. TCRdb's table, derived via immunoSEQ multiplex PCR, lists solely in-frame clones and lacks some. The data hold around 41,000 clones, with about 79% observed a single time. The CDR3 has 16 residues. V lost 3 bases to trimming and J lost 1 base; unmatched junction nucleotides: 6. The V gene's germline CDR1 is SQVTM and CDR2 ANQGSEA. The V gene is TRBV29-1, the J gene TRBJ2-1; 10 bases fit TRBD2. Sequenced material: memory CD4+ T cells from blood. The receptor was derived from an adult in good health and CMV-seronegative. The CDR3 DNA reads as TGCAGCGTTGAGACTAGCGGGTCTATGTCCTACAATGAGCAGTTCTTC. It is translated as CSVETSGSMSYNEQFF.